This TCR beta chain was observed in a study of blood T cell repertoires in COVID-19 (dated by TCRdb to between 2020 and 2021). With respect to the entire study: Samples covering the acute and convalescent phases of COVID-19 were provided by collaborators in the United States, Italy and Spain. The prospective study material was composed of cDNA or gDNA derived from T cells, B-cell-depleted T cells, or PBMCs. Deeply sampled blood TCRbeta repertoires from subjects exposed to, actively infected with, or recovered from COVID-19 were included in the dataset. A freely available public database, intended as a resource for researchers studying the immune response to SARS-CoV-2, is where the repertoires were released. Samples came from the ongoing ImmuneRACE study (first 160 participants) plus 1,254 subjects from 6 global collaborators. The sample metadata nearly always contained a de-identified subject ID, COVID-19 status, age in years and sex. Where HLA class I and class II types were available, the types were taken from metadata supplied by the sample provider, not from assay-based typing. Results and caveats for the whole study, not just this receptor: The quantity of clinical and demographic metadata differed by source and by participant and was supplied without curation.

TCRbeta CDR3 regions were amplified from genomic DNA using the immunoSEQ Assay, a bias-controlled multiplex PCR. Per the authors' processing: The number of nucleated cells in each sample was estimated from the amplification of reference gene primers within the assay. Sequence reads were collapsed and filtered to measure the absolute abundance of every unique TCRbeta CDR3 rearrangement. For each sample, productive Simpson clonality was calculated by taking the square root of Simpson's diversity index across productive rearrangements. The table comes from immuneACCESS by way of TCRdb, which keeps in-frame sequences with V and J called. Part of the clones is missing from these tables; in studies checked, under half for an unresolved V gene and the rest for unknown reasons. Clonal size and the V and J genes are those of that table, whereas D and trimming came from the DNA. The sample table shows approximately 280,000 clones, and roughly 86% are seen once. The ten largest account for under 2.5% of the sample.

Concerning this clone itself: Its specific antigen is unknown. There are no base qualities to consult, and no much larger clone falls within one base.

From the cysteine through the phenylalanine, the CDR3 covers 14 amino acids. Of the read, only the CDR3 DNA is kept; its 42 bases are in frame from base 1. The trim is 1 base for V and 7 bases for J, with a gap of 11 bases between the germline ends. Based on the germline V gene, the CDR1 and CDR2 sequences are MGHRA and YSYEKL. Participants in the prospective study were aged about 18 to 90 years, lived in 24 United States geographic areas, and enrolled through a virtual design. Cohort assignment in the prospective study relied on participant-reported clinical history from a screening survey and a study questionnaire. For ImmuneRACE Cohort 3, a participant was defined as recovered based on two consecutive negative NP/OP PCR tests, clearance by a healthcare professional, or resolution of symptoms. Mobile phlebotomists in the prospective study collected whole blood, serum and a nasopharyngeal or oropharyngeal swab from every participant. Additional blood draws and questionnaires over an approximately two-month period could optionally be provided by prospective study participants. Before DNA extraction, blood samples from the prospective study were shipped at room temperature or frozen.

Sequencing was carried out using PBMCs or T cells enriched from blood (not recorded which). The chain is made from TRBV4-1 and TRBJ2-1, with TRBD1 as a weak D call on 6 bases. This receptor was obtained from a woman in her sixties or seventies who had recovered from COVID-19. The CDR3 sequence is CASSQGDTRNEQFF. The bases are TGCGCCAGCAGCCAAGGGGACACTAGGAATGAGCAGTTCTTC.